This T cell receptor beta chain is drawn from a study of T-cell reconstitution after alpha-beta-depleted transplantation in children. For TCRbeta, the library was prepared with unique molecular identifiers. TCRdb reprocessed the PCR reads with MiXCR, giving one entry per CDR3 protein. The sample gives around 500,000 distinct CDR3 sequences, approximately 12% of which show up once; more than 5.5% is in the top ten. CDR1 SGHTA and CDR2 FQGNSA come from the germline V gene. The CDR3 is 17 amino acids. Trimming cost V 2 bases and J 2 bases, with 13 bases left between them. In this sample, this clonotype turned up many times.

The chain employs TRBV7-2 and TRBJ2-6; D is perhaps TRBD1 (5 bases). This clonotype originated in a human donor who donated a stem cell graft to a child with combined immunodeficiency. The material sequenced was PBMCs from the stem cell graft donor, taken from the stem cell graft. The CDR3 reads CASSLWGLLAGANVLTF. The CDR3 DNA reads as TGTGCCAGCAGCTTATGGGGCCTACTGGCTGGGGCCAACGTCCTGACTTTC.